One sample yielded the 7 T cell receptor beta chains listed below, sequenced in a study of T cell clonotyping in hematopoietic cell transplantation. This table comes from immunoSEQ multiplex PCR, and its TCRdb copy is limited to in-frame clones, with some not included. In the table there are about 36,000 clones, 88% of which are singletons. Specimen: peripheral blood mononuclear cells. These receptors were collected from a woman aged 40 to 50 in good health. Some clones in this sample may be carry-over from other donors' samples.

This clone was found once. V and J are TRBV5-1 and TRBJ2-7; 7 bases line up with TRBD1. V dropped 5 bases and J dropped 0; count of bases not matched to a gene: 8. The CDR3 contains 15 residues. CDR1 and CDR2 from the germline V gene are SGHRS and YFSETQ. DNA for the CDR3: TGCGCCAGCAGACTGGACAGGCCGAGCTCCTACGAGCAGTACTTC. This translates into CASRLDRPSSYEQYF.

In this sample, this clone turned up once. The CDR3 DNA reads TGTGCCAGCAGAGCGGACAGGGAAACTGAAGCTTTCTTT. Translating gives CASRADRETEAFF. The chain joins TRBV6-1 to TRBJ1-1; 8 bases line up with TRBD1. The CDR3 contains 13 residues. Germline values: CDR1 MNHNS, CDR2 SASEGT. Trimming removed 6 bases from V and 5 bases from J; junction bases left unmatched: 5.

V and J are TRBV28 and TRBJ2-2; TRBD1 matches at 7 bases. Germline V CDR1 and CDR2: MDHEN, SYDVKM. The CDR3 is 16 residues long. V gave up 5 bases and J gave up 1 base; unmatched junction bases: 7. CDR3 in amino acids: CASSLPGQLNTGELFF. The CDR3 DNA follows: TGTGCCAGCAGTCTCCCGGGACAGCTGAACACCGGGGAGCTGTTTTTT. The whole variable domain, remainder taken from reference TRBV28 and TRBJ2-2, is DVKVTQSSRYLVKRTGEKVFLECVQDMDHENMFWYRQDPGLGLRLIYFSYDVKMKEKGDIPEGYSVSREKKERFSLILESASTNQTSMYLCASSLPGQLNTGELFFGEGSRLTVL.

The count of this clone is one. The chain recombines TRBV28 with TRBJ2-3; 8 bases are shared with TRBD1. This CDR3 spans 16 amino acids. Per germline, CDR1 MDHEN and CDR2 SYDVKM. J lost 3 bases, V lost 6 bases, and 11 bases had no gene match. For the CDR3, the DNA is TGTGCCAGCAGACTCCTGACAGGGGCGGGTACAGATACGCAGTATTTT. Translated: CASRLLTGAGTDTQYF.

The chain couples TRBV28 to TRBJ2-2, with TRBD2 as a possible D gene (6 bases). The germline V gene has CDR1 MDHEN and CDR2 SYDVKM. V was shortened by 1 base and J by 4 bases, with 10 bases between the two germline ends. The CDR3 contains 15 residues. Here the CDR3 DNA reads TGTGCCAGCAGTTTATCGGGAGTGGGCACCGGGGAGCTGTTTTTT. Amino acid sequence: CASSLSGVGTGELFF. Combining the CDR3 with reference TRBV28 and TRBJ2-2 gives the whole variable domain DVKVTQSSRYLVKRTGEKVFLECVQDMDHENMFWYRQDPGLGLRLIYFSYDVKMKEKGDIPEGYSVSREKKERFSLILESASTNQTSMYLCASSLSGVGTGELFFGEGSRLTVL.

This clone was seen a single time. The rearrangement uses TRBV28 and TRBJ2-6; D ambiguous. Germline V lookup: CDR1 MDHEN, CDR2 SYDVKM. CDR3 length equals 13 residues. Trimming stripped 8 bases from V and 4 bases from J, with 9 bases between. CDR3: CASLTPGANVLTF. The DNA for the CDR3 is TGTGCCAGCCTTACCCCCGGGGCCAACGTCCTGACTTTC.

In its sample, this clone was seen a few times. The rearrangement joins TRBV19 to TRBJ2-2; D possibly corresponds to TRBD1 (5 bases). V dropped 9 bases and J dropped 3 bases, with 20 bases sitting between them. The CDR3 contains 16 residues. Germline loops: CDR1 LNHDA, CDR2 SQIVND (reference sequence). Written as DNA, the CDR3 is TGTGCCAGCTCGTGGTTGGCAGGGAAGGACACCGGGGAGCTGTTTTTT. Its protein product is CASSWLAGKDTGELFF.